One and the same sample provided the 6 T cell receptor beta chains below, sequenced in a study of beta chain features in type 1 diabetes. General observations from the study: Researchers report that Type 1 diabetes patients had moderately but significantly shorter TCRB CDR3s across all four CD4+ subsets.

Since all of the isolated RNA was reverse transcribed, expressed TCRB transcripts were what got sequenced. TCRdb's table, derived via immunoSEQ multiplex PCR, lists solely in-frame clones and lacks some. Counted here are more than 300,000 clones, roughly 12% occurring once; the ten biggest clones make up around 0.0099%. Their antigens remain unidentified. Sequencing was done on a sample of naive CD4+ T cells from blood. The receptor source for this set is a woman younger than 35 with type 1 diabetes.

The chain carries TRBV7-7 and TRBJ1-1; 7 bases fit TRBD1. The V segment lost 5 bases and the J segment 5 bases; nucleotides outside the gene matches: 8. Per the germline V gene, CDR1 is SSHAT and CDR2 is FNYEAQ (reference sequence). The CDR3 extends over 14 amino acids. The CDR3 nucleotides read TGTGCCAGCAGCCCAGGGGGAATGGGGACTGAAGCTTTCTTT. Encoded protein: CASSPGGMGTEAFF. Full variable domain (remainder filled in from reference TRBV7-7 and TRBJ1-1): GAGVSQSPRYKVTKRGQDVTLRCDPISSHATLYWYQQALGQGPEFLTYFNYEAQPDKSGLPSDRFSAERPEGSISTLTIQRTEQRDSAMYRCASSPGGMGTEAFFGQGTRLTVV.

The V call is TRBV5-4, the J call TRBJ2-3; perhaps TRBD1 as D (6 bases). The V gene lost 4 bases and the J gene lost 3 bases, with 21 bases spanning the gap. The CDR3 sequence is 17 residues long. Germline V gene data show CDR1 as SGHNT and CDR2 as YYREEE (reference sequence). The CDR3 DNA is TGTGCCAGCAGCCGTGGGTCGGCAGGGGTAGTTACAGATACGCAGTATTTT. Translating it yields CASSRGSAGVVTDTQYF.

The gene calls are TRBV4-3 and TRBJ2-3; D is perhaps TRBD2 (5 bases). Between the trimmed V and J ends, which lost 3 bases and 0 bases, there was a span of 13 bases. The CDR3 totals 16 residues. CDR1 LGHNA and CDR2 YSLEER come from the germline V gene. The CDR3, as DNA: TGCGCCAGCAGCCAGGGCTCTAGCCAAAGCACAGATACGCAGTATTTT. This codes for CASSQGSSQSTDTQYF.

V usage is TRBV5-8 and J usage is TRBJ2-5; D not resolved. Looked up from germline, CDR1 is SGHTS and CDR2 is YDEGEE. The CDR3 spans 13 residues. V was shortened by 0 bases and J by 5 bases, with 8 bases between the two germline ends. CDR3 sequence (DNA): TGTGCCAGCAGCTTGGCTCCTCGGGAGACCCAGTACTTC. Its protein product is CASSLAPRETQYF.

The rearrangement links TRBV4-2 to TRBJ2-1; D is perhaps TRBD1 (6 bases). The CDR3 consists of 18 residues. V gave up 0 bases and J gave up 2 bases, with 17 bases separating them. Germline V gives CDR1 LGHNA, CDR2 YNFKEQ. The CDR3 region has the DNA TGTGCCAGCAGCCAAGATCTGCGTGGACAGAGAACCTACAATGAGCAGTTCTTC. Its protein product is CASSQDLRGQRTYNEQFF.

The V and J genes are TRBV2 and TRBJ2-5, with 9 bases fitting TRBD2. This CDR3 has 15 amino acids. Germline V CDR1 and CDR2: SNHLY, FYNNEI. Trimming took 6 bases from V and 5 from J; bases not matched to a gene: 10. This chain's CDR3 is CASSARAGGTETQYF. The CDR3 DNA reads TGTGCCAGCAGCGCCAGAGCGGGGGGAACGGAGACCCAGTACTTC.